Presented here are 32 T cell receptor beta chains from one specimen sequenced in a study of T cell changes during pregnancy in multiple sclerosis. The protocol was immunoSEQ multiplex PCR, while the TCRdb copy is restricted to in-frame clones and leaves out a portion. Here the sample spans about 110,000 clones, approximately 90% being singletons. The sequenced sample was peripheral blood, obtained after pregnancy. These receptors all stem from a female donor with multiple sclerosis, enrolled in a pregnancy study.

V is TRBV11-1 and J is TRBJ2-5, with D tentatively TRBD2 (5 bases). The CDR3 is 14 residues long. Germline values: CDR1 SGHAT, CDR2 FQDESV (reference sequence). Trimming stripped 1 base from V and 4 bases from J, with 10 bases between. DNA for the CDR3: TGTGCCAGCAGCTTAGATGCGGGCCGAGAGACCCAGTACTTC. Residues: CASSLDAGRETQYF.

The chain couples TRBV30 to TRBJ2-7, with 7 bases identical to TRBD2. Germline trimming cut 4 bases from V and 5 bases from J; bases unmatched to any gene: 8. This CDR3 comprises 13 residues. Germline V gene sequence: CDR1 GTSNPN, CDR2 SVGIG (reference sequence). CDR3 region: CAWTGQGGHEQYF. CDR3 nucleotide sequence: TGTGCCTGGACGGGGCAGGGAGGGCACGAGCAGTACTTC.

The rearrangement links TRBV5-1 to TRBJ1-2, with 9 positions matching TRBD1. Germline V gene data show CDR1 as SGHRS and CDR2 as YFSETQ. This CDR3 is built from 18 residues. Trimming took 4 bases from V and 4 from J; bases not matched to a gene: 17. CDR3 loop: CASSLGQGSPFNSYGYTF. CDR3 nucleotide sequence: TGCGCCAGCAGCCTAGGACAGGGGTCACCCTTTAACTCCTATGGCTACACCTTC.

The V gene is TRBV7-9, the J gene TRBJ1-6; D possibly corresponds to TRBD1 (6 bases). Germline V gene data show CDR1 as SEHNR and CDR2 as FQNEAQ (reference sequence). The germline V and J ends were trimmed by 5 bases and 8 bases, with 16 bases remaining between them. The CDR3 covers 15 residues. The CDR3 reads CASSPLLEGDSPLHF. The CDR3 DNA reads as TGTGCCAGCAGCCCTCTCCTCGAGGGGGATTCACCCCTCCACTTT.

This clone was counted between two and nine times. Here the CDR3 reads CASSLAQGPYSNQPQHF. The CDR3 nucleotides are TGTGCCAGCAGCTTAGCACAGGGGCCCTATAGCAATCAGCCCCAGCATTTT. V usage is TRBV7-2 and J usage is TRBJ1-5; TRBD1 agrees at 7 bases. This CDR3 contains 17 residues. The J segment lost 0 bases and the V segment lost 0 bases, leaving 5 bases of the junction unmatched. Germline V gene data show CDR1 as SGHTA and CDR2 as FQGNSA.

The V and J genes are TRBV25-1 and TRBJ1-2, with D uncertain. This CDR3 is 14 amino acids long. Trimming left V 2 bases short and J 4 bases short, with 11 bases between. CDR1 MGHDK and CDR2 SYGVNS come from the germline V gene. DNA of the CDR3: TGTGCCAGCAGTGAAGGCGGTAAATCCTATGGCTACACCTTC. This encodes CASSEGGKSYGYTF.

This chain joins TRBV30 and TRBJ2-7; D may be TRBD2 (5 bases). V was shortened by 3 bases and J by 3 bases, with 30 bases between the two germline ends. CDR1 and CDR2 from the germline V gene are GTSNPN and SVGIG (reference sequence). The CDR3 is 19 amino acids. The chain's CDR3 is CAWRPSRVGATILNYEQYF. For the CDR3, the DNA is TGTGCCTGGAGACCATCCCGGGTGGGAGCCACAATACTTAACTACGAGCAGTACTTC. The full variable domain, rest sourced from reference TRBV30 and TRBJ2-7, is SQTIHQWPATLVQPVGSPLSLECTVEGTSNPNLYWYRQAAGRGLQLLFYSVGIGQISSEVPQNLSASRPQDRQFILSSKKLLLSDSGFYLCAWRPSRVGATILNYEQYFGPGTRLTVT.

The rearrangement links TRBV2 to TRBJ1-3; 7 bases agree with TRBD1. Germline CDR1 reads SNHLY; CDR2 reads FYNNEI. This CDR3 region has 15 residues. The ends lost 6 bases at V and 0 bases at J; junction bases unmatched: 5. CDR3 DNA sequence: TGTGCCAGCAGGCGAACAGGGGACTCTGGAAACACCATATATTTT. It translates to CASRRTGDSGNTIYF.

V usage is TRBV5-6 and J usage is TRBJ2-2; 11 nucleotides match TRBD1. Germline loops: CDR1 SGHDT, CDR2 YYEEEE. V shed 4 bases, J shed 7 bases, and the junction held 12 bases outside the gene matches. The CDR3 is 17 residues long. Here the CDR3 reads CASSRDQGQGAYGELFF. The CDR3 bases are TGTGCCAGCAGCAGGGACCAAGGACAGGGGGCTTACGGGGAGCTGTTTTTT.

The V gene is TRBV25-1, the J gene TRBJ1-1, with 11 bases identical to TRBD1. Losses at the gene ends were 4 bases for V and 7 bases for J; bases not matched to a gene: 5. Germline lookup yields CDR1 MGHDK and CDR2 SYGVNS. The CDR3 loop spans 14 amino acids. This CDR3 reads CASSGPGTGGEAFF. Here the CDR3 DNA reads TGTGCCAGCAGTGGCCCCGGGACAGGGGGTGAAGCTTTCTTT.

This chain uses TRBV30 with TRBJ1-5, with a tentative D call TRBD1 (6 bases). Between the trimmed V and J ends, which lost 2 bases and 0 bases, there was a span of 8 bases. Per the germline V gene, CDR1 is GTSNPN and CDR2 is SVGIG (reference sequence). The CDR3 is made up of 14 amino acids. CDR3 residues: CAWSPGDSNQPQHF. CDR3 in DNA: TGTGCCTGGAGTCCAGGGGATAGCAATCAGCCCCAGCATTTT.

This clone was detected once. The chain is built from TRBV5-1 and TRBJ2-1, with 11 bases aligning to TRBD1. V lost 2 bases, J lost 12 bases, and 13 bases stayed unmatched. The CDR3 consists of 16 residues. Germline assignment: CDR1 SGHRS and CDR2 YFSETQ. In nucleotides, the CDR3 is TGCGCCAGCAGCTTTAATCAGGGACAGGGGGTTCAGGGGCAGTTCTTC. Amino acids: CASSFNQGQGVQGQFF.

The chain carries TRBV7-9 and TRBJ1-5; D is possibly TRBD1 (5 bases). Trimming shortened V by 5 bases and J by 5 bases, and 16 bases separated the two germline ends. CDR1 SEHNR and CDR2 FQNEAQ come from the germline V gene (reference sequence). The CDR3 spans 15 residues. CDR3 sequence (DNA): TGTGCCAGCAGCCAAACGGGGGGGGTCGATCAGCCCCAGCATTTT. Translation gives CASSQTGGVDQPQHF.

The rearrangement uses TRBV19 and TRBJ1-2, with TRBD1 identical over 10 bases. The junction had 10 bases not matched to a gene; V was cut back by 4 bases and J by 2 bases. CDR3 size: 17 residues. CDR1 and CDR2 from the germline V gene are LNHDA and SQIVND (reference sequence). The CDR3, as DNA: TGTGCCAGTAGTAGCACAAGACAGGGGGCCTACAACTATGGCTACACCTTC. Protein sequence: CASSSTRQGAYNYGYTF.

The chain recombines TRBV6-1 with TRBJ2-3; D remains unclear. This CDR3 is 12 amino acids long. The germline V gene encodes CDR1 MNHNS and CDR2 SASEGT. With 6 bases removed from V and 3 bases from J, the gap between germline ends came to 7 bases. The CDR3 DNA reads TGTGCCAGCAGCGACAAGACAGATACGCAGTATTTT. Its translation is CASSDKTDTQYF.

The CDR3 region has the DNA TGTGCCAGCAGCCTATGGACAGGAGCTAACTATGGCTACACCTTC. Translated: CASSLWTGANYGYTF. The rearrangement joins TRBV7-9 to TRBJ1-2; 7 bases align to TRBD1. The germline CDR1 and CDR2 sequences are SEHNR and FQNEAQ (reference sequence). The CDR3 consists of 15 residues. V lost 5 bases and J lost 0; bases outside the gene matches: 6.

The J gene is TRBJ2-7, the V gene TRBV7-3; 8 bases match TRBD1. Germline V gives CDR1 SGHTA, CDR2 FQGTGA. This CDR3 contains 14 residues. J lost 0 bases, V lost 5 bases, and 3 bases had no gene match. CDR3: CASSRTGSSYEQYF. Here the CDR3 DNA reads TGTGCCAGCAGCCGGACAGGGAGCTCCTACGAGCAGTACTTC.

The genes are TRBV7-9 and TRBJ2-5; 10 nucleotides align to TRBD2. V shed 1 base and J 0 bases; nucleotides not matched to a gene: 11. This CDR3 is built from 19 residues. Germline loops: CDR1 SEHNR, CDR2 FQNEAQ (reference sequence). The CDR3 nucleotides read TGTGCCAGCAGCTTAGTTGTGCTAGCGGGGGCCCTGTACCAAGAGACCCAGTACTTC. Translated, it gives CASSLVVLAGALYQETQYF.

The chain couples TRBV6-1 to TRBJ1-4, with 7 positions matching TRBD1. Germline lookup yields CDR1 MNHNS and CDR2 SASEGT. The CDR3 consists of 14 residues. V was pared by 3 bases and J by 8 bases, with 6 bases of the junction left unmatched. Written as DNA, the CDR3 is TGTGCCAGCAGTGAGCAAGGGGGCTGGGAAAAACTGTTTTTT. It yields the protein CASSEQGGWEKLFF.

The rearrangement uses TRBV7-9 and TRBJ2-5; TRBD2 is a possible D gene (6 bases). CDR1 is SEHNR and CDR2 is FQNEAQ in the germline V gene (reference sequence). The CDR3 is 14 amino acids. Trimming shortened V by 5 bases and J by 5 bases, and 15 bases separated the two germline ends. The CDR3 reads CASSRHWDSETQYF. The CDR3, as DNA: TGTGCCAGCAGCCGACACTGGGACTCGGAGACCCAGTACTTC.

The rearrangement links TRBV29-1 to TRBJ1-5, with D hard to call. This CDR3 region has 12 residues. With 5 bases removed from V and 5 bases from J, the gap between germline ends came to 10 bases. CDR1 and CDR2 from the germline V gene are SQVTM and ANQGSEA. The chain's CDR3 is CSVRITDQPQHF. CDR3 coding DNA: TGCAGCGTTCGGATTACAGATCAGCCCCAGCATTTT.

The gene calls are TRBV5-8 and TRBJ1-1; 7 nucleotides match TRBD1. Trimming took 4 bases from V and 4 from J; bases not matched to a gene: 4. This CDR3 spans 13 amino acids. Per the germline V gene, CDR1 is SGHTS and CDR2 is YDEGEE. The CDR3 bases are TGTGCCAGCAGCCCAGGGGGTGCCACTGAAGCTTTCTTT. This encodes CASSPGGATEAFF.

This chain links TRBV5-4 with TRBJ2-1; 8 bases are a match to TRBD2. The CDR3 loop spans 16 amino acids. Germline CDR1 is SGHNT and CDR2 is YYREEE (reference sequence). The ends lost 0 bases at V and 9 bases at J; junction bases unmatched: 11. DNA of the CDR3: TGTGCCAGCAGCTTGGACCCGACGTCAGCGGGGGTTGAGCAGTTCTTC. Amino acid sequence: CASSLDPTSAGVEQFF.

This clone was recorded only once. The CDR3 region is CASSTGQANTGELFF. The CDR3 DNA sequence: TGCGCCAGCAGCACGGGACAAGCGAACACCGGGGAGCTGTTTTTT. The rearrangement joins TRBV5-1 to TRBJ2-2; D may be TRBD1 (6 bases). V was trimmed by 4 bases and J by 0 bases, leaving 10 bases between them. Germline-derived CDR1 and CDR2 are SGHRS and YFSETQ. The CDR3 spans 15 residues. The full variable domain, its missing parts supplied by reference TRBV5-1 and TRBJ2-2, is KAGVTQTPRYLIKTRGQQVTLSCSPISGHRSVSWYQQTPGQGLQFLFEYFSETQRNKGNFPGRFSGRQFSNSRSEMNVSTLELGDSALYLCASSTGQANTGELFFGEGSRLTVL.

The J gene is TRBJ2-7, the V gene TRBV27; D might be TRBD2 (7 bases). Trimming took 0 bases from V and 5 from J, leaving 17 bases between them. Germline CDR1 reads MNHEY; CDR2 reads SMNVEV (reference sequence). The CDR3 has 16 residues. This chain's CDR3 is CASSLSLGAGRNEQYF. The CDR3 DNA reads as TGTGCCAGCAGTTTATCGCTGGGGGCCGGGAGGAACGAGCAGTACTTC.

V and J are TRBV5-6 and TRBJ2-3; 14 positions agree with TRBD2. The junction had 3 bases not matched to a gene; V was cut back by 0 bases and J by 3 bases. Germline CDR1 reads SGHDT; CDR2 reads YYEEEE. The CDR3 is 17 residues long. The CDR3 is CASSLATSGRATDTQYF. CDR3 DNA: TGTGCCAGCAGCTTGGCGACTAGCGGGAGGGCGACAGATACGCAGTATTTT.

This chain uses TRBV2 with TRBJ1-1; D is unclear. CDR3 size: 15 residues. Germline CDR1 reads SNHLY; CDR2 reads FYNNEI. V gave up 1 base and J gave up 0 bases, with 9 bases separating them. The CDR3 loop reads CASSEDGRMNTEAFF. CDR3 coding DNA: TGTGCCAGCAGTGAAGATGGCAGAATGAACACTGAAGCTTTCTTT.

The V call is TRBV5-4, the J call TRBJ2-5; unclear D gene. V was cut by 4 bases and J by 0 bases, with 4 bases left in between. The germline CDR1 and CDR2 sequences are SGHNT and YYREEE (reference sequence). CDR3 length: 12 amino acids. The CDR3 here is CASSLNQETQYF. CDR3 nucleotide sequence: TGTGCCAGCAGCCTTAACCAAGAGACCCAGTACTTC.

Details on this clone: Within the sample, other DNA sequences also encode this same CDR3. This chain links TRBV19 with TRBJ1-1; D might be TRBD1 (5 bases). The CDR3 runs 12 residues. Per the germline V gene, CDR1 is LNHDA and CDR2 is SQIVND (reference sequence). V lost 9 bases, J lost 1 base, and 9 bases lay in between. The CDR3 loop reads CASRRGNTEAFF. CDR3 in DNA: TGTGCCAGCAGGAGGGGGAACACTGAAGCTTTCTTT.

The chain combines TRBV29-1 with TRBJ2-6, with a tentative D call TRBD2 (6 bases). The CDR3 is made up of 14 amino acids. The V gene's germline CDR1 is SQVTM and CDR2 ANQGSEA. Trimming pared 4 bases from V and 1 base from J, leaving 8 bases between. For the CDR3, the DNA is TGCAGCGTTGTGGAGGGGTCTGGGGCCAACGTCCTGACTTTC. Protein sequence: CSVVEGSGANVLTF.

V and J are TRBV29-1 and TRBJ1-4, with TRBD1 matching 8 bases. The CDR3 spans 13 residues. V gave up 7 bases and J gave up 3 bases; unmatched junction bases: 4. CDR1 SQVTM and CDR2 ANQGSEA come from the germline V gene. The DNA for the CDR3 is TGCAGCGGCCGACAGGGGCCTAATGAAAAACTGTTTTTT. Protein sequence: CSGRQGPNEKLFF.

The chain links TRBV5-1 to TRBJ2-1; 8 positions agree with TRBD1. V was clipped by 0 bases and J by 7 bases; unmatched bases: 12. The germline CDR1 and CDR2 sequences are SGHRS and YFSETQ. CDR3 length: 17 residues. Here the CDR3 reads CASSLGPMTGVNNEQFF. CDR3 bases: TGCGCCAGCAGCTTGGGGCCGATGACAGGGGTGAATAATGAGCAGTTCTTC.